This passage covers 28 T cell receptor beta chains from one sample sequenced in a study of memory CD4+ T cells and cytomegalovirus serostatus. The sort gate was single viable CD3+CD4+CD8-CD45RO+ cells for memory CD4+ T cells. TCRdb's table, derived via immunoSEQ multiplex PCR, lists solely in-frame clones and lacks some. Seen here are about 82,000 clones, about 85% observed once, and the top ten hold around 0.78%. Sequenced input: memory CD4+ T cells from blood. These receptors all come from an adult in good health and CMV-seronegative.

This chain uses TRBV29-1 with TRBJ1-1; a weak D match, TRBD1 (6 bases). The germline gives CDR1 SQVTM, CDR2 ANQGSEA. V was shortened by 3 bases and J by 9 bases, with 11 bases between the two germline ends. The CDR3 is made up of 11 amino acids. The CDR3 DNA is TGCAGCGTTGAGCGACAGGACCAAGCTTTCTTT. Protein sequence: CSVERQDQAFF.

The chain is built from TRBV5-1 and TRBJ2-3; D not certain. Germline V gene data show CDR1 as SGHRS and CDR2 as YFSETQ. The CDR3 is 12 amino acids. V was clipped by 3 bases and J by 3 bases, with 5 bases between them. The CDR3: CASSYTTDTQYF. CDR3 DNA sequence: TGCGCCAGCAGCTACACTACAGATACGCAGTATTTT.

V gene TRBV5-4 combines with J gene TRBJ1-3; TRBD1 matches at 10 bases. Trimming at V came to 4 bases and at J to 6 bases, leaving 7 bases not matched to a gene. The CDR3 spans 15 residues. Germline V gene sequence: CDR1 SGHNT, CDR2 YYREEE (reference sequence). CDR3 sequence: CASSPTGTGVNTIYF. The DNA of the CDR3 is TGTGCCAGCAGCCCCACAGGGACAGGGGTAAACACCATATATTTT.

This sequence joins TRBV30 and TRBJ1-1; D gene unclear. The V gene's germline CDR1 is GTSNPN and CDR2 SVGIG (reference sequence). The CDR3 spans 12 residues. V lost 3 bases, J lost 1 base, and 6 bases lay in between. The CDR3 nucleotides read TGTGCCTGGAGGGACCAGAACACTGAAGCTTTCTTT. Amino acids: CAWRDQNTEAFF.

The chain is built from TRBV14 and TRBJ1-1; weak D call: TRBD1 (5 bases). V was cut by 5 bases and J by 7 bases, with 23 bases left in between. The CDR3 sequence is 16 residues long. Germline CDR1 SGHDN, CDR2 FVKESK. The CDR3 DNA reads as TGTGCCAGCAGCGTTACCTACTGGCAGGGTAAGAATGAAGCTTTCTTT. This sequence encodes CASSVTYWQGKNEAFF.

The rearrangement uses TRBV9 and TRBJ2-7; tentatively, D is TRBD2 (6 bases). Germline assignment: CDR1 SGDLS and CDR2 YYNGEE. This CDR3 has 15 residues. The ends were cut back, 0 bases at V and 3 bases at J, with 13 bases in the middle. This CDR3 reads CASSVGGAGSYEQYF. The CDR3 DNA reads TGTGCCAGCAGCGTAGGCGGTGCGGGGAGCTACGAGCAGTACTTC. Full variable domain (missing parts from reference TRBV9 and TRBJ2-7): DSGVTQTPKHLITATGQRVTLRCSPRSGDLSVYWYQQSLDQGLQFLIQYYNGEERAKGNILERFSAQQFPDLHSELNLSSLELGDSALYFCASSVGGAGSYEQYFGPGTRLTVT.

The V gene is TRBV6-1, the J gene TRBJ2-2; 8 positions match TRBD1. Germline loops: CDR1 MNHNS, CDR2 SASEGT. V lost 2 bases, J lost 4 bases, and 3 bases stayed unmatched. The CDR3 totals 15 residues. The CDR3 DNA reads TGTGCCAGCAGTGAACGGACAGGGAGCACCGGGGAGCTGTTTTTT. Translation: CASSERTGSTGELFF.

J is TRBJ1-2 and V is TRBV7-8; D is ambiguous. V was trimmed by 1 base and J by 4 bases, leaving 16 bases between them. The CDR3 consists of 16 residues. The germline gives CDR1 SGHVS, CDR2 FQNEAQ. This CDR3 reads CASSLVWGESSYGYTF. Here the CDR3 DNA reads TGTGCCAGCAGCTTAGTATGGGGAGAATCGAGCTATGGCTACACCTTC.

The chain joins TRBV5-1 to TRBJ2-5; maybe TRBD1 (5 bases). Germline CDR1 is SGHRS and CDR2 is YFSETQ. CDR3 length: 15 amino acids. With 6 bases removed from V and 5 bases from J, the gap between germline ends came to 20 bases. CDR3 nucleotides: TGCGCCAGCACCTCTCCAGGGCGGCAGGCCGAGACCCAGTACTTC. Translation: CASTSPGRQAETQYF.

This clone occurred once. The CDR3 nucleotides read TGTGCCAGCAGCCCAAGTACAGGGTATCAGCCCCAGCATTTT. This codes for CASSPSTGYQPQHF. The V and J genes are TRBV6-5 and TRBJ1-5; perhaps TRBD1 as D (6 bases). The V and J ends lost 6 bases and 5 bases respectively, with 14 bases between them. Germline CDR1 MNHEY, CDR2 SVGAGI. The CDR3 spans 14 residues.

The chain carries TRBV5-6 and TRBJ1-6; D remains ambiguous. CDR1 is SGHDT and CDR2 is YYEEEE in the germline V gene. The CDR3 has 14 residues. With 2 bases removed from V and 10 bases from J, the gap between germline ends came to 13 bases. As DNA, the CDR3 is TGTGCCAGCAGCTTTCCCGATGTGGGGTCACCCCTCCACTTT. Translated: CASSFPDVGSPLHF.

The chain couples TRBV2 to TRBJ1-2; D may be TRBD1 (5 bases). CDR3 length: 13 amino acids. Germline assignment: CDR1 SNHLY and CDR2 FYNNEI. V shed 7 bases and J shed 4 bases, with 13 bases lying between them. CDR3 protein: CASTQTAGYGYTF. Written as DNA, the CDR3 is TGTGCCAGCACTCAGACAGCAGGCTATGGCTACACCTTC. Full variable domain (missing parts from reference TRBV2 and TRBJ1-2): EPEVTQTPSHQVTQMGQEVILRCVPISNHLYFYWYRQILGQKVEFLVSFYNNEISEKSEIFDDQFSVERPDGSNFTLKIRSTKLEDSAMYFCASTQTAGYGYTFGSGTRLTVV.

V gene TRBV7-9 combines with J gene TRBJ1-5; D is perhaps TRBD1 (5 bases). The CDR3 contains 13 residues. Germline V gives CDR1 SEHNR, CDR2 FQNEAQ (reference sequence). V lost 5 bases, J lost 1 base, and 6 bases lay in between. The CDR3 here is CASSRDSNQPQHF. For the CDR3, the DNA is TGTGCCAGCAGCCGGGACAGCAATCAGCCCCAGCATTTT. The whole variable domain, remainder taken from reference TRBV7-9 and TRBJ1-5, is DTGVSQNPRHKITKRGQNVTFRCDPISEHNRLYWYRQTLGQGPEFLTYFQNEAQLEKSRLLSDRFSAERPKGSFSTLEIQRTEQGDSAMYLCASSRDSNQPQHFGDGTRLSIL.

This clone came up once. This chain links TRBV21-1 with TRBJ1-4. TRBV21-1 is a listed pseudogene. The CDR3 is 15 residues long. The CDR3 loop reads CASSKAPLVDEKLFF. DNA of the CDR3: TGTGCCAGCAGCAAAGCGCCCCTGGTGGATGAAAAACTGTTTTTT.

There are a few counts of this clone. The V call is TRBV7-8, the J call TRBJ1-5, with TRBD1 as a possible D gene (5 bases). The CDR3 has 14 residues. Germline V lookup: CDR1 SGHVS, CDR2 FQNEAQ. V lost 5 bases to trimming and J lost 5 bases, with 13 bases between them. CDR3 loop: CASSTRVGDQPQHF. CDR3 nucleotide sequence: TGTGCCAGCAGCACCAGGGTGGGGGATCAGCCCCAGCATTTT.

The V and J genes are TRBV11-2 and TRBJ2-2; the match to TRBD2 covers 11 bases. Germline CDR1 SGHAT, CDR2 FQNNGV. The CDR3 has 14 residues. The J segment lost 13 bases and the V segment lost 6 bases, leaving 10 bases of the junction unmatched. The CDR3 protein is CASRRLAGRLRLFF. CDR3 DNA: TGTGCCAGCAGAAGACTAGCGGGGCGGTTGAGGCTGTTTTTT.

By sample share, this clone is medium-sized. In DNA, the CDR3 is TGCGCCAGCACCTCGGGACAGGGATCGAACACTGAAGCTTTCTTT. Its protein is CASTSGQGSNTEAFF. The V gene is TRBV5-1, the J gene TRBJ1-1, with 9 positions matching TRBD1. The V gene end was trimmed by 6 bases and the J gene end by 1 base; junction bases not matched to a gene: 7. The CDR3 consists of 15 residues. Germline CDR1 and CDR2: SGHRS and YFSETQ.

V gene TRBV21-1 combines with J gene TRBJ1-1; the table's D gene call, TRBD1, was not cross checked with the DNA. TRBV21-1 is assigned pseudogene status. The CDR3 covers 12 residues. CDR3 in amino acids: CASLDRAAEAFF. DNA for the CDR3: TGTGCCAGCTTGGACAGGGCGGCCGAAGCTTTCTTT.

The CDR3 region is CASTIGTGSVKLFF. The CDR3, as DNA: TGTGCCAGCACCATAGGGACAGGGTCAGTAAAACTGTTCTTC. V gene TRBV6-5 combines with J gene TRBJ2-1; 9 bases agree with TRBD1. Germline V gene data show CDR1 as MNHEY and CDR2 as SVGAGI. This CDR3 spans 14 amino acids. Trimming at V came to 7 bases and at J to 15 bases, leaving 16 bases not matched to a gene.

CDR3 residues: CASSLKGTANTEAFF. CDR3 nucleotides: TGTGCCAGCAGCTTAAAAGGGACAGCCAACACTGAAGCTTTCTTT. V gene TRBV7-3 combines with J gene TRBJ1-1; 7 bases align to TRBD1. Trimming removed 1 base from V and 2 bases from J; junction bases left unmatched: 4. The CDR3 consists of 15 residues. Germline V CDR1 and CDR2: SGHTA, FQGTGA.

The chain uses TRBV18 and TRBJ2-3, with D possibly matching TRBD2 (6 bases). This CDR3 spans 16 amino acids. Looked up from germline, CDR1 is KGHSH and CDR2 is LQKENI. The ends were cut back, 3 bases at V and 2 bases at J, with 15 bases in the middle. The CDR3 here is CASSPLLGGITDTQYF. The CDR3 DNA reads TGTGCCAGCTCACCTTTGCTGGGGGGAATCACAGATACGCAGTATTTT.

This clone was recorded a few times. This rearrangement joins TRBV7-9 to TRBJ1-6, with 7 bases aligning to TRBD1. Germline assignment: CDR1 SEHNR and CDR2 FQNEAQ (reference sequence). Trimming took 2 bases from V and 10 from J; bases not matched to a gene: 5. The CDR3 is made up of 14 amino acids. The CDR3 nucleotides are TGTGCCAGCAGCTTAAGACAGGGAGAATCACCCCTCCACTTT. It is translated as CASSLRQGESPLHF.

V is TRBV27 and J is TRBJ1-2; unclear D gene. The CDR3 spans 17 residues. Germline values: CDR1 MNHEY, CDR2 SMNVEV (reference sequence). The V gene lost 5 bases and the J gene lost 10 bases, with 29 bases spanning the gap. The CDR3 region has the DNA TGTGCCAGCAGTCCTAGTTCCGCGTTAGGTAATTTCGGTGCCTACACCTTC. Protein sequence: CASSPSSALGNFGAYTF.

This clone was observed a single time. V usage is TRBV15 and J usage is TRBJ2-1; 7 bases are a match to TRBD2. The CDR3 is 16 amino acids. The V and J ends lost 0 bases and 5 bases, in that order; junction bases with no gene match: 7. Germline-derived CDR1 and CDR2 are LNHNV and YYDKDF (reference sequence). The CDR3 sequence is CATSRDYQRGNNEQFF. CDR3 sequence (DNA): TGTGCCACCAGCAGAGATTACCAGCGGGGTAACAATGAGCAGTTCTTC.

V and J are TRBV7-9 and TRBJ2-5; a weak D match, TRBD1 (7 bases). There are 12 residues in the CDR3. Germline-derived CDR1 and CDR2 are SEHNR and FQNEAQ (reference sequence). The V gene lost 6 bases and the J gene lost 5 bases, with 10 bases spanning the gap. CDR3 protein: CASRSGGETQYF. The CDR3 DNA reads as TGTGCCAGCAGGTCAGGGGGGGAGACCCAGTACTTC. Based on the CDR3 plus reference TRBV7-9 and TRBJ2-5, the full variable domain is DTGVSQNPRHKITKRGQNVTFRCDPISEHNRLYWYRQTLGQGPEFLTYFQNEAQLEKSRLLSDRFSAERPKGSFSTLEIQRTEQGDSAMYLCASRSGGETQYFGPGTRLLVL.

The J gene is TRBJ1-4, the V gene TRBV7-2; D ambiguous. CDR1 SGHTA and CDR2 FQGNSA come from the germline V gene. The CDR3 contains 15 residues. Between the trimmed V and J ends, which lost 1 base and 7 bases, there was a span of 13 bases. The CDR3 region is CASSLGGSEGEKLFF. For the CDR3, the DNA is TGTGCCAGCAGCTTAGGAGGGTCGGAAGGTGAAAAACTGTTTTTT. Full variable domain (outside the CDR3, taken from reference TRBV7-2 and TRBJ1-4): GAGVSQSPSNKVTEKGKDVELRCDPISGHTALYWYRQSLGQGLEFLIYFQGNSAPDKSGLPSDRFSAERTGGSVSTLTIQRTQQEDSAVYLCASSLGGSEGEKLFFGSGTQLSVL.

The V call is TRBV18, the J call TRBJ1-5, with D possibly TRBD1 on 6 matching bases. Germline V lookup: CDR1 KGHSH, CDR2 LQKENI. V was trimmed by 1 base and J by 5 bases, leaving 18 bases between them. This CDR3 region has 17 residues. The CDR3 coding sequence is TGTGCCAGCTCACCACGGCCGGGGGCGATATCGTATCAGCCCCAGCATTTT. This gives the protein CASSPRPGAISYQPQHF.

The rearrangement uses TRBV18 and TRBJ2-7, with 9 bases lining up with TRBD1. Unmatched junction bases numbered 9, after V lost 2 bases and J lost 4 bases. This CDR3 comprises 16 residues. CDR1 and CDR2 (germline): KGHSH, LQKENI. The CDR3 DNA reads as TGTGCCAGCTCACCATGGATCTCACAGGGGGCTTACGAGCAGTACTTC. This gives the protein CASSPWISQGAYEQYF.